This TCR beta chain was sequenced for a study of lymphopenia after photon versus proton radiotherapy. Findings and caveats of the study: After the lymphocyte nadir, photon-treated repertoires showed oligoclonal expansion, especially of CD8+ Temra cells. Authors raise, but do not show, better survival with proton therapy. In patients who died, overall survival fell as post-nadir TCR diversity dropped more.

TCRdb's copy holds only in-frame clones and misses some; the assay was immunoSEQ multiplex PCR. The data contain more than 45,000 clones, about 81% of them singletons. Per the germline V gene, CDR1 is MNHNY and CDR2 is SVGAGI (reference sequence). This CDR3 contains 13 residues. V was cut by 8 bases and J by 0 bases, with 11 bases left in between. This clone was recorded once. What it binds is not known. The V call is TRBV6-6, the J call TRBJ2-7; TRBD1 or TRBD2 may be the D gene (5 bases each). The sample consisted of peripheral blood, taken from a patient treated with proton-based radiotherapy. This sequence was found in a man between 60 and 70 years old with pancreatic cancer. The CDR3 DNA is TGTGCCAGCCGGGACCGACCCTCCTACGAGCAGTACTTC. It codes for CASRDRPSYEQYF.